This T cell receptor (beta chain) is from a study of CD8+ T cells in alopecia areata. About the research overall: Patients took tofacitinib for 6 to 18 months, followed by 6 drug-free months.

Whole-study results and caveats: Alopecia totalis/universalis scalp especially showed more expanded CD8+ clones than normal scalp.

Trimming took off 4 bases at V and 2 bases at J, with 15 bases between the two ends. The CDR3 runs 16 residues. CDR1 and CDR2 from the germline V gene are SQVTM and ANQGSEA. A word on this clone: Its antigen is undetermined.

Treatment noted: oral pan-JAK inhibitor, 5-10 mg twice daily. RNA extraction and reverse transcription yielded cDNA as sequencing template. Clones were sequenced by immunoSEQ multiplex PCR, and TCRdb holds only the in-frame ones, with some missing. The sample has tens of thousands of clones; over 70% are singletons. The V and J genes are TRBV29-1 and TRBJ2-6; D is tentatively TRBD1 or TRBD2 (7 bases each). This sequence was found in a human donor with alopecia areata. Source: CD8+ T cells sorted from blood, taken at week 44, from a patient treated with tofacitinib. In nucleotides, the CDR3 is TGCAGCGTTGGAAGTCAGGGGGGGACTGGGGCCAACGTCCTGACTTTC. It encodes CSVGSQGGTGANVLTF.